This T cell receptor (beta chain) was recovered during a study of T cell repertoires in cytomegalovirus infection. As for the study in general: Selection of CMV epitopes for the study included recently identified HLA-C-restricted and well-studied HLA-B-restricted ones. The public TCR beta signatures pointed to both CMV infection and matching HLA type. General observations from the study: Public TCR beta family frequency separated CMV-and-HLA carriers, including in an independent cohort. CMV-specific TCR beta clonotypes restricted by HLA-C dominated the ex vivo response.

In its sample, this clonotype was seen once. Its cognate antigen is unknown. TCRdb re-called the reads with MiXCR, one entry per CDR3 protein. There are just over 450,000 distinct CDR3 sequences in the sample; approximately 42% occur only once, and around two fifths lies in the top ten. V was trimmed by 4 bases and J by 0 bases, leaving 6 bases between them. The CDR3 consists of 12 residues. Germline V gene sequence: CDR1 SQVTM, CDR2 ANQGSEA. Sequenced material: cultured PBMCs, taken from culture after CMV antigen stimulation. This rearrangement joins TRBV29-1 to TRBJ2-5, with unresolved D. The sequence derives from a human donor in good health (CMV status not recorded). Some clones in this sample may be carry-over from other donors' samples. CDR3 DNA sequence: TGCAGCGTTGGGGCCCACCAAGAGACCCAGTACTTC. Translated, it gives CSVGAHQETQYF.